This is a list of T cell receptor beta chains from one sample in a study of T cells in Graves' hyperthyroidism and ophthalmopathy. MiXCR, applied by TCRdb to the multiplex PCR reads, yields one record per CDR3 protein. This sample has roughly 710,000 distinct CDR3 sequences, with approximately 40% found just once. The sequencing sample was made of blood. The receptors were sampled from a woman aged 40 to 50 with Graves' hyperthyroidism. Each CDR3 is given with its conserved first and last residue.

J gene | CDR3 length | V gene | CDR3 protein
TRBJ1-1 | 15 | TRBV25-1 | CASSAYRGSLAEAFF
TRBJ1-3 | 14 | TRBV10-1 | CANTQPCSGNTIYF
TRBJ1-3 | 15 | TRBV6-5 | CASSKRGASGNTIYF
TRBJ1-2 | 15 | TRBV19 | CASSLTGTGVFGYTF
TRBJ1-4 | 15 | TRBV28 | CASAGQLAFNEKLFF
TRBJ1-4 | 16 | TRBV11-3 | CASSSWTARFGEKLFF
TRBJ1-6 | 13 | TRBV20-1 | CSAADRGDSPLHF
TRBJ2-2 | 14 | TRBV11-2 | CASSYVQNTGELFF
. | 15 | TRBV24-1 | CATSDRFGQDNEQFF
TRBJ1-3 | 13 | TRBV5-8 | CASSDARSNTIYF
TRBJ2-7 | 15 | TRBV14 | CASSNDAGSSYEQYF
TRBJ1-1 | 13 | TRBV14 | CASSQGRSAEAFF
TRBJ2-1 | 15 | TRBV12-3/TRBV12-4 | CASSPDLTGRNEQFF
TRBJ1-4 | 15 | TRBV29-1 | CSVEDRSGRGEKLFF
TRBJ2-7 | 17 | TRBV9 | CASSHPSAGTGGHEQYF
TRBJ2-3 | 16 | TRBV5-8 | CASSPGGGAPTDTQYF
TRBJ1-2 | 14 | TRBV19 | CASSRGGLAYGYTF
TRBJ1-2 | 12 | TRBV2 | CASRADYYGYTF
TRBJ2-6 | 15 | TRBV19 | CASSFPFAGANVLTF
TRBJ1-6 | 16 | TRBV7-2 | CASSLAPKGRGSPLHF
TRBJ1-4 | 16 | TRBV9 | CASSLFRRDSHQKLFF
TRBJ2-1 | 16 | TRBV6-2/TRBV6-3 | CASSLTGRSSYNEQFF
TRBJ1-4 | 14 | TRBV6-5 | CASSLWRTAEKLFF
TRBJ1-5 | 18 | TRBV12-3/TRBV12-4 | CASSPRQATGGSNQPQHF
TRBJ2-6 | 19 | TRBV24-1 | CATSDPLGTDPSGANVLTF
TRBJ1-1 | 13 | TRBV10-3 | CAISESTNTGAFF
TRBJ1-2 | 17 | TRBV5-4 | CASSSRLGQGEGYGYTF
TRBJ2-7 | 14 | TRBV20-1 | CSARDGTGKYEQYF
TRBJ1-2 | 13 | TRBV10-3 | CAISASGTYGYTF
TRBJ2-7 | 15 | TRBV20-1 | CSARGPAGRSYEQYF
TRBJ1-1 | 12 | TRBV11-1 | CASRTHGRRAFF
TRBJ1-2 | 17 | TRBV5-4 | CASSGAGTGVPPYGYTF
TRBJ1-1 | 12 | TRBV10-3 | CAISESPAPHNF
TRBJ2-7 | 14 | TRBV28 | CASSRPDSPYEQYF
TRBJ2-2 | 11 | TRBV6-6 | CAGGLAGELFF
TRBJ2-5 | 13 | TRBV5-6 | CASSSPPWETQYF
TRBJ2-5 | 13 | TRBV6-5 | CASSTTGKETQYF
TRBJ1-1 | 14 | TRBV4-3 | CASSQDHARTEAFF
TRBJ2-2 | 11 | TRBV19 | CASREGGELFF
TRBJ1-1 | 16 | TRBV5-1 | CASSEGTGGMNTEAFF
TRBJ2-5 | 14 | TRBV2 | CASRALGYQETQYF
TRBJ2-7 | 15 | TRBV7-2 | CASSPRGQTSYGQYF
TRBJ2-3 | 13 | TRBV29-1 | CSVASKSTDTQYF
TRBJ2-7 | 16 | TRBV10-2 | CASRPSGLAESYEQYF
TRBJ2-5 | 16 | TRBV15 | CATSRDLGRAQETQYF
TRBJ2-7 | 13 | TRBV29-1 | CSVGDRGLYEQYF
TRBJ1-2 | 13 | TRBV4-1 | CASSQAGDGGYTF
TRBJ2-6 | 18 | TRBV5-6 | CATVGEEPRGSGANVLTF
TRBJ2-5 | 15 | TRBV20-1 | CSARRPGLAGGTQYF
TRBJ1-3 | 15 | TRBV25-1 | CASSYSKRSGNTIYF
TRBJ1-5 | 15 | TRBV4-1 | CASSQAGQPNQPQHF
TRBJ1-5 | 15 | TRBV7-2 | CASSFSVGSNQPQHF
TRBJ2-7 | 13 | TRBV6-1 | CASSDGQSYEQYF
TRBJ1-4 | 16 | TRBV5-4 | CASSLTPGQGREKLFF
TRBJ1-1 | 13 | TRBV5-6 | CASSTTQGTEAFF